This T cell receptor beta chain stems from a study of shared clonotypes between healthy human individuals. Study-level results: An effect of sequencing depth on clonotype sharing among donors was expected. The small donor group covered limited genetic and exposure diversity.

As to this clone: Its antigen remains unknown.

The protocol was immunoSEQ multiplex PCR, while the TCRdb copy is restricted to in-frame clones and leaves out a portion. In the table there are over a million clones, 98% of which are singletons. Each sample came from a Caucasian adult donor living in Nashville, Tennessee. The CDR3 length is 16 residues. V shed 2 bases and J 1 base; nucleotides not matched to a gene: 5. CDR1 and CDR2 from the germline V gene are KGHSH and LQKENI. J is TRBJ2-1 and V is TRBV18; 7 bases are a match to TRBD1. This sequence was found in a man aged 25-45 years in good health. Material for sequencing was naive CD4+ T cells sorted from blood. Subset described: CD45RA+ positively selected. Written as DNA, the CDR3 is TGTGCCAGCTCACCAACCGGGACAGAATCCTACAATGAGCAGTTCTTC. Translated, it gives CASSPTGTESYNEQFF. Together with reference TRBV18 and TRBJ2-1, the CDR3 gives the full variable domain: NAGVMQNPRHLVRRRGQEARLRCSPMKGHSHVYWYRQLPEEGLKFMVYLQKENIIDESGMPKERFSAEFPKEGPSILRIQQVVRGDSAAYFCASSPTGTESYNEQFFGPGTRLTVL.